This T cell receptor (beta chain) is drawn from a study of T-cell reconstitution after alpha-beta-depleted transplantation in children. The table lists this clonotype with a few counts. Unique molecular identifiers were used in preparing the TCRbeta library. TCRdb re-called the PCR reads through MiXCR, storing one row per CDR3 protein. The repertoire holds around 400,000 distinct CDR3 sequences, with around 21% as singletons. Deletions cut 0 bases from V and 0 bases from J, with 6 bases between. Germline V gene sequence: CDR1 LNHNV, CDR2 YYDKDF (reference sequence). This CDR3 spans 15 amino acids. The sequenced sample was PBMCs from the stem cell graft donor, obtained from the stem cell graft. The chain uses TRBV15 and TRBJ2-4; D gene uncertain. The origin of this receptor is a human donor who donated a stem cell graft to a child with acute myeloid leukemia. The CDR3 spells CATSRDLIAKNIQYF. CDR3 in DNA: TGTGCCACCAGCAGAGATCTAATAGCCAAAAACATTCAGTACTTC.